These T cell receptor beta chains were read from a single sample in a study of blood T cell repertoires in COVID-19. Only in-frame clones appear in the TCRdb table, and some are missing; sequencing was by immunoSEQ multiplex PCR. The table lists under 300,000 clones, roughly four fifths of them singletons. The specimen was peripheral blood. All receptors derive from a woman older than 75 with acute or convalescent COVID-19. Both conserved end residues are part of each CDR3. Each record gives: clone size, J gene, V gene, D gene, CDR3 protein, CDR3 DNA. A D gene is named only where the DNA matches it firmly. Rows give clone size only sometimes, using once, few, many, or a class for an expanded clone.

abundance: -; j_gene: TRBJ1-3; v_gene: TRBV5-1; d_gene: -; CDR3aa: CASSLQQGSSNTIYF; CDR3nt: TGCGCCAGCAGCTTGCAGCAGGGATCTTCAAACACCATATATTTT
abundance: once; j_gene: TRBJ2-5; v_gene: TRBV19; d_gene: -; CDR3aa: CASSRTYQETQYF; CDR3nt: TGTGCCAGTAGTAGGACTTACCAAGAGACCCAGTACTTC
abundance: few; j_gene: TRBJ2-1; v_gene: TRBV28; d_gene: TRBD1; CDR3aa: CASSPGTGRLYNEQFF; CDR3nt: TGTGCCAGCAGCCCTGGGACAGGGAGGCTGTACAATGAGCAGTTCTTC
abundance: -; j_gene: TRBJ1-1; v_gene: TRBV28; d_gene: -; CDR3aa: CASSLWEGQAFF; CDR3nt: TGTGCCAGCAGTTTATGGGAGGGGCAAGCTTTCTTT
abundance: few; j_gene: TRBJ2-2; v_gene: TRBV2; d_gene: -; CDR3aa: CASSGDSGELFF; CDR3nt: TGTGCCAGCAGCGGCGACAGCGGGGAGCTGTTTTTT
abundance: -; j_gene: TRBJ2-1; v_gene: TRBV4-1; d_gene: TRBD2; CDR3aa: CASSQLAGGVNEQFF; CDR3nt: TGCGCCAGCAGCCAATTAGCGGGGGGGGTCAATGAGCAGTTCTTC
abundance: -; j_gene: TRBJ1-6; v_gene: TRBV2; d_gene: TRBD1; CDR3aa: CASSEWGRGNSPLHF; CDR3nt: TGTGCCAGCAGTGAATGGGGCAGGGGGAATTCACCCCTCCACTTT
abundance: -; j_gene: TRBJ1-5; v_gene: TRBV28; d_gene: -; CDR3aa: CASSPPYSNQPQHF; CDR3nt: TGTGCCAGCAGCCCCCCGTATAGCAATCAGCCCCAGCATTTT
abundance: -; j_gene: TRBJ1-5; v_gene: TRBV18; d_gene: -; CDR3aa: CASSPGSENNQPQHF; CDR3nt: TGTGCCAGCTCTCCGGGGTCCGAGAACAATCAGCCCCAGCATTTT
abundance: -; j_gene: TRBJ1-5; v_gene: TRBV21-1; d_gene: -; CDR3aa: CASSRGHQPQHF; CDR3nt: TGTGCCAGCAGCAGGGGGCATCAGCCCCAGCATTTT
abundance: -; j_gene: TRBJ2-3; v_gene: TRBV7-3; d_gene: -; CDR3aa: CASSFGQSTDTQYF; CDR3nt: TGTGCCAGCAGCTTCGGACAGAGCACAGATACGCAGTATTTT
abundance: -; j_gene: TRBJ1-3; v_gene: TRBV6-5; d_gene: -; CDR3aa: CASIPPAGNTIYF; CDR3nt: TGTGCCAGCATCCCCCCCGCGGGAAACACCATATATTTT
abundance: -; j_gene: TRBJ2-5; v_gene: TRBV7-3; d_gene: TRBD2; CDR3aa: CASSLAGVQETQYF; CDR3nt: TGTGCCAGCAGCTTAGCGGGGGTCCAAGAGACCCAGTACTTC
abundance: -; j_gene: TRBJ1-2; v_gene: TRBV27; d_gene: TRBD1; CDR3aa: CASSTSGQERGYTF; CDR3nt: TGTGCCAGCAGTACCTCGGGACAGGAGAGGGGCTACACCTTC
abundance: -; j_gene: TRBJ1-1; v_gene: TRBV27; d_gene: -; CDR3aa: CASKERGINTEAFF; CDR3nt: TGTGCCAGCAAAGAAAGGGGGATTAACACTGAAGCTTTCTTT
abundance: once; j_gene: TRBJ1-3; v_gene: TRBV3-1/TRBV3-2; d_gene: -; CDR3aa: CASSQVPGAHGNTIYF; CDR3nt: TGTGCCAGCAGCCAAGTTCCAGGGGCGCACGGAAACACCATATATTTT
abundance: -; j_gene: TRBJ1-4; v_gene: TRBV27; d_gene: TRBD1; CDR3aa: CASRRTGEVEKLFF; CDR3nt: TGTGCCAGCCGCCGGACAGGGGAAGTTGAAAAACTGTTTTTT
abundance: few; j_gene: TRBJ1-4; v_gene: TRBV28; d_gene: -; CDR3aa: CASSLPQLGGEKLFF; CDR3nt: TGTGCCAGCAGTTTACCCCAACTAGGCGGAGAAAAACTGTTTTTT